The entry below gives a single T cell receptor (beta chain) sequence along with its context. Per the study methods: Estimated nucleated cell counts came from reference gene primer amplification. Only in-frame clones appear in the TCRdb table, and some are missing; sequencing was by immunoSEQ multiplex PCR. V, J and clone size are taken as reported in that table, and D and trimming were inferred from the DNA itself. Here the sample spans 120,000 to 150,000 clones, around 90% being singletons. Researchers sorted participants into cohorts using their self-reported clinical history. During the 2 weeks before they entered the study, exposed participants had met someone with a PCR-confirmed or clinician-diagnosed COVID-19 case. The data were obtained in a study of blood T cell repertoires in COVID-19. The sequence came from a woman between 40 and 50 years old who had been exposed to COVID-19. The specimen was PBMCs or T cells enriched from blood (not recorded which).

The CDR3 spells CASRGPLRATEAFF. In DNA, the CDR3 is TGCGCCAGCAGGGGGCCCTTAAGAGCCACTGAAGCTTTCTTT. The rearrangement uses TRBV4-1 and TRBJ1-1; D may be TRBD1 (5 bases). The CDR3 has 14 residues. V shed 6 bases and J shed 4 bases, with 15 bases lying between them. CDR1 and CDR2 from the germline V gene are MGHRA and YSYEKL.